This T cell receptor beta chain originates from a study of OX40 agonist ivuxolimab in advanced cancers. Here immunoSEQ multiplex PCR was the method, and the copy in TCRdb shows in-frame clones only, minus some. The data show 20,000 to 25,000 clones, about 65% seen once. This specimen consisted of CD4+ or CD8+ T cells sorted from blood, obtained in a trial of the OX40 agonist ivuxolimab. The clonotype comes from an adult with an advanced solid tumor such as melanoma, head and neck, liver or kidney cancer.

CDR3 bases: TGTGCCAGCAGTGAAGCAGGGGGCTCAGGAAACACCATATATTTT. Protein sequence: CASSEAGGSGNTIYF. The rearrangement uses TRBV6-1 and TRBJ1-3; 7 nucleotides line up with TRBD1. V lost 0 bases, J lost 4 bases, and 3 bases stayed unmatched. Germline-derived CDR1 and CDR2 are MNHNS and SASEGT. The CDR3 is made up of 15 amino acids.